A single sample gave rise to the 18 T cell receptor beta chains below, sequenced in a study of tissue T cells after allogeneic stem cell transplantation. The data were produced by immunoSEQ multiplex PCR, yet TCRdb's version contains in-frame clones alone and is incomplete. The table has approximately 5,000 clones, around 48% seen once; the top ten hold roughly 5%. Regarding time point: mouse harvest day 7 after allogeneic transplant. Tail vein injection delivered 10^7 T-cell-depleted bone marrow cells and 10^6 splenic CD5+ T cells. The sample comprised gut tissue. Receptors originate from a female BALB/c mouse given C57BL/6 T cells with graft-versus-host disease after an allogeneic hematopoietic cell transplant.

As to this clone: Gene and germline names: mouse. Read sequence stops 1 residue before the CDR3 end, and the germline J gene provides the missing end. The J gene is TRBJ1-1, the V gene TRBV31, with D possibly being TRBD1 (6 bases). Trimming cost V 2 bases and J 3 bases, with 10 bases left between them. CDR1 is GKSSPN and CDR2 is SITVG in the germline V gene. The CDR3 length is 13 residues. CDR3: CAWSLGGDTEVFF. CDR3 bases read: TGTGCCTGGAGTTTAGGGGGAGACACAGAAGTCTTC.

In the case of this clone: Gene names are mouse gene names. The CDR3 is cut off 1 residue early in the read; its end comes from the germline J gene. Other DNA sequences within the sample encode an identical CDR3. The chain joins TRBV26 to TRBJ2-2; the D gene is possibly TRBD1 (5 bases). Germline CDR1 and CDR2: KGHPV and FQNQEV (reference sequence). V was pared by 4 bases and J by 1 base, with 7 bases between. The CDR3 covers 14 residues. The CDR3 reads CASSRQGNTGQLYF. The sequenced part of the CDR3 DNA is TGTGCCAGCAGTCGTCAGGGAAACACCGGGCAGCTCTAC.

With respect to this clone: Mouse gene names and germline throughout. The read ends 1 residue before the CDR3 terminus; that terminus is restored from the germline J gene. V gene TRBV3 combines with J gene TRBJ2-4; D gene ambiguous. Germline assignment: CDR1 SNHLY and CDR2 FYNGKV (reference sequence). V was shortened by 3 bases and J by 0 bases, with 4 bases between the two germline ends. This CDR3 is built from 13 residues. The covered CDR3 bases are TGTGCCAGCAGCTTCACTAGTCAAAACACCTTGTAC. Protein sequence: CASSFTSQNTLY. The full CDR3 protein is CASSFTSQNTLYF.

As concerns this clone: Germline and genes here are mouse. The read ends 1 residue before the CDR3 terminus; that terminus is restored from the germline J gene. The chain joins TRBV3 to TRBJ2-4; 8 nucleotides align to TRBD2. Trimming removed 5 bases from V and 0 bases from J; junction bases left unmatched: 4. From germline, CDR1 is SNHLY and CDR2 FYNGKV (reference sequence). The CDR3 totals 15 residues. CDR3 protein: CASSPLGASQNTLYF. The DNA read from the CDR3 is TGTGCCAGCAGCCCACTGGGGGCGAGTCAAAACACCTTGTAC.

In regard to this clone: Each gene name is a mouse one. The read ends 1 residue before the CDR3 terminus; that terminus is restored from the germline J gene. V and J are TRBV26 and TRBJ1-1; 9 bases are shared with TRBD1. Germline trimming cut 6 bases from V and 3 bases from J; bases unmatched to any gene: 5. Germline-derived CDR1 and CDR2 are KGHPV and FQNQEV (reference sequence). The CDR3 extends over 14 amino acids. This CDR3 reads CASRGTGRDTEVFF. The CDR3 bases that were read are TGTGCCAGCAGGGGGACAGGGAGAGACACAGAAGTCTTC. Full variable domain (rest looked up from reference TRBV26 and TRBJ1-1): NSKVIQTPRYLVKGQGQKAKMRCIPEKGHPVVFWYQQNKNNEFKFLINFQNQEVLQQIDMTEKRFSAECPSNSPCSLEIQSSEAGDSALYLCASRGTGRDTEVFFGKGTRLTVV.

As for this clone: Gene names refer to mouse genes. The sequenced part of the CDR3 DNA is TGTGCCAGCAGTGTCGACAGTTCTGGAAATACGCTCTAT. Protein product: CASSVDSSGNTLY. The whole CDR3 is CASSVDSSGNTLYF. This chain links TRBV26 with TRBJ1-3; D might be TRBD1 (5 bases). The CDR3 goes on 1 residue after the read ends, and that part is filled in from the germline J gene. The germline V gene encodes CDR1 KGHPV and CDR2 FQNQEV (reference sequence). V lost 5 bases, J lost 0 bases, and 8 bases lay in between. The CDR3 is 14 residues long. The whole variable domain, filled in from reference TRBV26 and TRBJ1-3, reads NSKVIQTPRYLVKGQGQKAKMRCIPEKGHPVVFWYQQNKNNEFKFLINFQNQEVLQQIDMTEKRFSAECPSNSPCSLEIQSSEAGDSALYLCASSVDSSGNTLYFGEGSRLIVV.

Comments on this clone: Genes here carry mouse names. The read stops 1 residue short of the end of the CDR3; the missing end is completed from the germline J gene. This chain uses TRBV31 with TRBJ1-4, with unresolved D. CDR3 length: 13 residues. Trimming pared 1 base from V and 3 bases from J, leaving 6 bases between. The V gene's germline CDR1 is GKSSPN and CDR2 SITVG. The CDR3 DNA, read in part, is TGTGCCTGGAGTCGGTCAACCAACGAAAGATTATTT. It yields the protein CAWSRSTNERLF. The whole CDR3 region reads CAWSRSTNERLFF.

On this clone itself: Mouse gene names apply. Read coverage stops 1 residue before the CDR3 terminus; the germline J gene supplies the remainder. The rearrangement uses TRBV1 and TRBJ2-5; D is undetermined. This CDR3 is built from 12 residues. V was trimmed by 0 bases and J by 5 bases, leaving 3 bases between them. Germline V gives CDR1 NSQYPW, CDR2 LRSPGD (reference sequence). The sequenced part of the CDR3 DNA is TGCACCTGCAGTGCAGATCCAGACACCCAGTAC. Protein product: CTCSADPDTQY. The whole CDR3 sequence reads CTCSADPDTQYF.

As regards this clone: Germline and genes here are mouse. The CDR3 end lies 1 residue beyond the end of the read and is filled in from the germline J gene. This chain connects TRBV23 to TRBJ2-3; TRBD2 reflects the table's D call only, with no check against the DNA. The germline V gene encodes CDR1 KGHTA and CDR2 FQNQQP. This CDR3 comprises 18 residues. The CDR3 spells CSSSQSGWGGAGAETLYF. The sequenced part of the CDR3 DNA is TGCTCCAGCAGTCAATCGGGCTGGGGGGGCGCCGGTGCAGAAACGCTGTAT.

Comment on this clone: Genes and germline are mouse. Sequencing ends 1 residue short of the CDR3 end; the germline J gene provides the rest. V gene TRBV15 combines with J gene TRBJ1-1; 8 positions agree with TRBD1. CDR3 length: 13 residues. Germline CDR1 and CDR2: SGHND and FRSKSL. Trimming at V came to 6 bases and at J to 3 bases, leaving 3 bases not matched to a gene. The CDR3 region is CASRTGGDTEVFF. The sequenced part of the CDR3 DNA is TGTGCCAGCAGAACAGGGGGTGACACAGAAGTCTTC. Based on the CDR3 plus reference TRBV15 and TRBJ1-1, the full variable domain is DAGVTQTPRHEVAEKGQTIILKCEPVSGHNDLFWYRQTKIQGLELLSYFRSKSLMEDGGAFKDRFKAEMLNSSFSTLKIQPTEPKDSAVYLCASRTGGDTEVFFGKGTRLTVV.

Concerning this clone: Gene names and germline match the mouse. Read data end 1 residue before the CDR3 end; the end is taken from the germline J gene. This rearrangement joins TRBV26 to TRBJ2-2; tentatively, D is TRBD1 (5 bases). Trimming took 6 bases from V and 0 from J, leaving 8 bases between them. The CDR3 has 14 residues. Per the germline V gene, CDR1 is KGHPV and CDR2 is FQNQEV (reference sequence). The CDR3 DNA, read in part, is TGTGCCAGCAGCCGACAGTCAAACACCGGGCAGCTCTAC. Its translation: CASSRQSNTGQLY. The whole CDR3 is CASSRQSNTGQLYF.

This clone was seen only once. Genes and germline are mouse. The read falls 1 residue short of the CDR3 end, and the missing part is taken from the germline J gene. This chain uses TRBV3 with TRBJ2-3, with TRBD1 identical over 10 bases. Losses at the gene ends were 6 bases for V and 4 bases for J; bases not matched to a gene: 4. Germline CDR1 is SNHLY and CDR2 is FYNGKV (reference sequence). This CDR3 comprises 14 residues. Here the CDR3 reads CASRLDRGTETLYF. CDR3 bases read: TGTGCCAGCAGACTGGACAGGGGGACAGAAACGCTGTAT.

Regarding this clone: The germline and genes are mouse ones. The read comes to an end 1 residue before the CDR3 does, leaving the germline J gene to fill in the end. V usage is TRBV15 and J usage is TRBJ2-2, with 8 positions matching TRBD2. Unmatched junction bases numbered 5, after V lost 1 base and J lost 4 bases. Germline-derived CDR1 and CDR2 are SGHND and FRSKSL. The length of the CDR3 is 16 residues. This CDR3 is CASSLGGGRGTGQLYF. Partial CDR3 DNA: TGTGCCAGCAGTTTAGGGGGGGGGCGCGGCACCGGGCAGCTCTAC.

This clone was seen a handful of times. Genes here carry mouse names. The sequence runs out 1 residue before the end of the CDR3; the remainder is reconstructed from the germline J gene. The chain combines TRBV31 with TRBJ1-1; tentatively, D is TRBD1 (6 bases). CDR1 is GKSSPN, CDR2 SITVG, per germline. V was cut by 0 bases and J by 0 bases, with 11 bases left in between. This CDR3 comprises 15 residues. The part of the CDR3 DNA that was read is TGTGCCTGGAGTCTAGGGGGGACAACAAACACAGAAGTCTTC. Protein: CAWSLGGTTNTEVF. The entire CDR3 protein reads CAWSLGGTTNTEVFF.

About this clone: Any gene name here is a mouse gene name. The CDR3 end is not reached by the read, which stops 1 residue before it; the germline J gene fills it in. This sequence joins TRBV19 and TRBJ1-4, with 8 bases fitting TRBD1. This CDR3 is built from 15 residues. With 5 bases clipped from V and 3 bases from J, the junction kept 6 bases outside the gene matches. Germline V lookup: CDR1 FNHDT, CDR2 SITEND (reference sequence). The covered CDR3 bases are TGTGCCAGCAGCCTTCAGGGGGCGACCAACGAAAGATTATTT. This gives the protein CASSLQGATNERLF. In full, the CDR3 reads CASSLQGATNERLFF.

This clone has just a few counts. Mouse gene names and germline throughout. The observed sequence ends 1 residue before the CDR3 terminus, with the missing tail filled in from the germline J gene. The V call is TRBV26, the J call TRBJ2-7; D is unresolved. Germline CDR1 KGHPV, CDR2 FQNQEV (reference sequence). The CDR3 totals 12 residues. Trimming stripped 3 bases from V and 4 bases from J, with 7 bases between. CDR3 protein: CASSLDKYEQYF. Incomplete CDR3 DNA: TGTGCCAGCAGTCTTGACAAATATGAACAGTAC.

Notes on this clone: Gene names and germline refer to mouse. The CDR3 end falls 1 residue outside the read, so it is completed with the germline J gene. V usage is TRBV20 and J usage is TRBJ1-3; D is perhaps TRBD1 (6 bases). The CDR3 length is 11 residues. Trimming removed 5 bases from V and 4 bases from J, with 6 bases in between. The germline V gene encodes CDR1 GFQATS and CDR2 STVNSAI. CDR3 bases read: TGTGGTGCTGGGACAGGAAATACGCTCTAT. It is translated as CGAGTGNTLY. The whole CDR3 protein is CGAGTGNTLYF. Variable domain in full (rest from reference TRBV20 and TRBJ1-3): GALVYQYPRRTICKSGTSMRMECQAVGFQATSVAWYRQSPQKTFELIALSTVNSAIKYEQNFTQEKFPISHPNLSFSSMTVLNAYLEDRGLYLCGAGTGNTLYFGEGSRLIVV.

This clone turned up a few times. Germline and genes: mouse. The read is 1 residue too short to cover the CDR3 end, so that end is filled in from the germline J gene. The rearrangement joins TRBV26 to TRBJ2-2; the D gene is possibly TRBD2 (6 bases). The CDR3 loop spans 15 amino acids. Deletions cut 5 bases from V and 2 bases from J, with 12 bases between. Germline assignment: CDR1 KGHPV and CDR2 FQNQEV (reference sequence). Here the CDR3 reads CASSSYWVNTGQLYF. The part of the CDR3 DNA that was read is TGTGCCAGCAGTTCTTACTGGGTTAACACCGGGCAGCTCTAC.